This passage covers 23 T cell receptor beta chains from one sample sequenced in a study of shared clonotypes between healthy human individuals. TCRdb's table, derived via immunoSEQ multiplex PCR, lists solely in-frame clones and lacks some. In the table there are some 320,000 clones, around nine tenths of which are singletons. Specimen: memory CD8+ T cells sorted from blood. As for subset: CD45RO+ cells pooled with CCR7-negative TemRA cells. These receptors were taken from a man between 18 and 35 years old in good health.

This chain joins TRBV27 and TRBJ1-5, with D maybe TRBD1 (6 bases). The CDR3 consists of 14 residues. Trimming pared 2 bases from V and 4 bases from J, leaving 9 bases between. CDR1 is MNHEY, CDR2 SMNVEV, per germline (reference sequence). The CDR3: CASSLTQGNQPQHF. The CDR3 bases are TGTGCCAGCAGTTTAACACAGGGTAATCAGCCCCAGCATTTT.

V is TRBV28 and J is TRBJ1-2; D remains ambiguous. The germline V and J ends were trimmed by 4 bases and 2 bases, with 23 bases remaining between them. Germline V gene sequence: CDR1 MDHEN, CDR2 SYDVKM. This CDR3 is built from 18 residues. Here the CDR3 DNA reads TGTGCCAGCAGTTCGCCTTTGATCTGGCGAGGGATGAACTATGGCTACACCTTC. Translation: CASSSPLIWRGMNYGYTF.

The V and J genes are TRBV30 and TRBJ2-7; possibly TRBD2 for D (5 bases). Per germline, CDR1 GTSNPN and CDR2 SVGIG (reference sequence). V was clipped by 4 bases and J by 3 bases, with 13 bases between them. The CDR3 runs 13 residues. The CDR3 DNA reads TGTGCCTGGACCCTCACAGCGGACTACGAGCAGTACTTC. This sequence encodes CAWTLTADYEQYF.

The chain combines TRBV30 with TRBJ2-7; TRBD1 matches at 9 bases. The CDR3 contains 15 residues. V was clipped by 2 bases and J by 3 bases; unmatched bases: 8. Germline CDR1 GTSNPN, CDR2 SVGIG (reference sequence). CDR3 DNA: TGTGCCTGGAGTTCACCGGGACAGGGATTCTACGAGCAGTACTTC. Translation: CAWSSPGQGFYEQYF.

The chain links TRBV5-1 to TRBJ2-1; TRBD2 matches at 7 bases. The V and J ends lost 4 bases and 1 base, in that order; junction bases with no gene match: 8. CDR1 and CDR2 (germline): SGHRS, YFSETQ. The CDR3 contains 16 residues. This CDR3 is CASSIVGAGSYNEQFF. CDR3 DNA sequence: TGCGCCAGCAGCATAGTAGGAGCGGGATCCTACAATGAGCAGTTCTTC.

A note on this clone: Other DNA variants within this sample encode the same CDR3. This chain links TRBV30 with TRBJ1-5; 8 bases agree with TRBD1. The CDR3 is 14 residues long. The J segment lost 3 bases and the V segment lost 3 bases, leaving 4 bases of the junction unmatched. Germline V gene lookup returns CDR1 GTSNPN and CDR2 SVGIG (reference sequence). This chain's CDR3 is CAWSWTGFNQPQHF. The CDR3 coding sequence is TGTGCCTGGAGCTGGACAGGGTTCAATCAGCCCCAGCATTTT.

V and J are TRBV4-2 and TRBJ2-3; perhaps D is TRBD1 or TRBD2 (5 bases each). In germline, CDR1 is LGHNA, CDR2 YNFKEQ. Trimming pared 4 bases from V and 5 bases from J, leaving 13 bases between. CDR3 size: 14 residues. The CDR3 is CASSPRDPGDTQYF. In DNA, the CDR3 is TGTGCCAGCAGCCCCCGGGACCCCGGAGATACGCAGTATTTT.

The genes are TRBV9 and TRBJ2-2, with D tentatively TRBD2 (6 bases). Per the germline V gene, CDR1 is SGDLS and CDR2 is YYNGEE. The CDR3 length is 16 residues. Between the trimmed V and J ends, which lost 0 bases and 3 bases, there was a span of 12 bases. CDR3 sequence reads: CASSVVRGGDTGELFF. CDR3 bases: TGTGCCAGCAGCGTAGTGAGGGGCGGGGACACCGGGGAGCTGTTTTTT.

The J gene is TRBJ2-2, the V gene TRBV11-2; D gene ambiguous. With 1 base removed from V and 5 bases from J, the gap between germline ends came to 11 bases. Per the germline V gene, CDR1 is SGHAT and CDR2 is FQNNGV. The CDR3 consists of 15 residues. CDR3 residues: CASSLAGPTTGELFF. In DNA form, the CDR3 reads TGTGCCAGCAGCTTAGCAGGCCCTACGACCGGGGAGCTGTTTTTT. The variable domain in full, with the rest retrieved from reference TRBV11-2 and TRBJ2-2, is EAGVAQSPRYKIIEKRQSVAFWCNPISGHATLYWYQQILGQGPKLLIQFQNNGVVDDSQLPKDRFSAERLKGVDSTLKIQPAKLEDSAVYLCASSLAGPTTGELFFGEGSRLTVL.

This chain uses TRBV7-9 with TRBJ1-2; possibly TRBD1 for D (5 bases). This CDR3 contains 14 residues. V dropped 2 bases and J dropped 2 bases, with 9 bases sitting between them. Germline V gene data show CDR1 as SEHNR and CDR2 as FQNEAQ (reference sequence). The CDR3, as DNA: TGTGCCAGCAGCTTAACGGGGACCAACTATGGCTACACCTTC. This gives the protein CASSLTGTNYGYTF.

The chain uses TRBV7-9 and TRBJ2-6; no clear D gene. Trimming removed 1 base from V and 2 bases from J, with 6 bases in between. CDR1 is SEHNR and CDR2 is FQNEAQ in the germline V gene (reference sequence). This CDR3 has 15 residues. The CDR3 is CASSLGTTGANVLTF. CDR3 DNA: TGTGCCAGCAGCTTAGGAACGACTGGGGCCAACGTCCTGACTTTC.

DNA for the CDR3: TGCGCCAGCAGCCAAGAGCGGCTAGCCCATGAGCAGTTCTTC. This encodes CASSQERLAHEQFF. V is TRBV4-1 and J is TRBJ2-1, with D tentatively TRBD2 (5 bases). V lost 0 bases, J lost 8 bases, and 11 bases lay in between. The germline gives CDR1 MGHRA, CDR2 YSYEKL. The CDR3 extends over 14 amino acids.

V gene TRBV9 combines with J gene TRBJ1-4; D is possibly TRBD1 (5 bases). Looked up from germline, CDR1 is SGDLS and CDR2 is YYNGEE. Trimming cost V 4 bases and J 8 bases, with 12 bases left between them. The CDR3 has 13 amino acids. The CDR3 coding sequence is TGTGCCAGCAGCACCGGACAAGGGGAAAAACTGTTTTTT. It yields the protein CASSTGQGEKLFF.

The chain is built from TRBV7-9 and TRBJ2-1; unclear D gene. CDR3 length: 15 amino acids. The V end was cut by 2 bases, the J end by 8 bases, with 16 bases between. Germline assignment: CDR1 SEHNR and CDR2 FQNEAQ (reference sequence). The CDR3 loop is CASSLSDSGRDEQFF. In nucleotides, the CDR3 is TGTGCCAGCAGCTTATCTGACTCCGGCCGCGATGAGCAGTTCTTC.

This chain connects TRBV13 to TRBJ1-6; TRBD1 matches 10 bases. Looked up from germline, CDR1 is PRHDT and CDR2 is FYEKMQ (reference sequence). CDR3 length: 14 amino acids. J lost 9 bases, V lost 7 bases, and 6 bases had no gene match. CDR3 in DNA: TGTGCCAGCACCGTTTGGACAGGGGGTTCACCCCTCCACTTT. Protein: CASTVWTGGSPLHF.

CDR3 coding DNA: TGTGCCAGCAGCGAAAGATGGGCCAATGAGCAGTTCTTC. Protein sequence: CASSERWANEQFF. This chain connects TRBV7-9 to TRBJ2-1; D is unclear. V gave up 5 bases and J gave up 6 bases, with 11 bases separating them. Germline CDR1 SEHNR, CDR2 FQNEAQ (reference sequence). This CDR3 spans 13 amino acids.

The rearrangement uses TRBV6-6 and TRBJ2-3, with 8 bases lining up with TRBD1. Trimming took 2 bases from V and 5 from J; bases not matched to a gene: 6. The CDR3 has 15 amino acids. Germline lookup yields CDR1 MNHNY and CDR2 SVGAGI (reference sequence). The CDR3 coding sequence is TGTGCCAGCAGTTACAACCTGGGACAGGAAGATACGCAGTATTTT. Translation: CASSYNLGQEDTQYF.

The chain carries TRBV4-2 and TRBJ2-1, with TRBD2 matching over 11 bases. This CDR3 has 19 residues. Germline lookup yields CDR1 LGHNA and CDR2 YNFKEQ. J gave up 7 bases and V 3 bases, and 17 bases lay outside the gene matches. The CDR3 coding sequence is TGTGCCAGCAGCCAGGGGCCGGGACTAGCGGTTCCCGAGATGAATGAGCAGTTCTTC. This codes for CASSQGPGLAVPEMNEQFF.

V is TRBV27 and J is TRBJ2-1; D is unclear. The germline gives CDR1 MNHEY, CDR2 SMNVEV (reference sequence). V was clipped by 3 bases and J by 4 bases, with 7 bases between them. CDR3 length: 13 residues. The CDR3 DNA reads as TGTGCCAGCAGTTTGACGGATTACAATGAGCAGTTCTTC. Translated, it gives CASSLTDYNEQFF.

This chain's CDR3 is CASSLVLRSYGYTF. CDR3 DNA: TGTGCCAGCAGCTTAGTATTACGCTCATATGGCTACACCTTC. The chain links TRBV13 to TRBJ1-2; D gene uncertain. This CDR3 region has 14 residues. The germline V gene has CDR1 PRHDT and CDR2 FYEKMQ (reference sequence). V was trimmed by 1 base and J by 5 bases, leaving 11 bases between them.

The chain links TRBV7-9 to TRBJ1-6; D gene ambiguous. Trimming pared 1 base from V and 7 bases from J, leaving 14 bases between. Germline CDR1 and CDR2: SEHNR and FQNEAQ (reference sequence). CDR3 length equals 16 residues. CDR3 region: CASSLGLPNENSPLHF. As DNA, the CDR3 is TGTGCCAGCAGCTTAGGATTGCCTAATGAGAATTCACCCCTCCACTTT.

This clone was recorded at least ten times. V usage is TRBV7-8 and J usage is TRBJ2-2; 8 bases fit TRBD2. The CDR3 sequence is 17 residues long. Germline V CDR1 and CDR2: SGHVS, FQNEAQ. J was trimmed by 5 bases and V by 4 bases; bases with no gene match: 12. This chain's CDR3 is CASSSRLSGGQTGELFF. The DNA of the CDR3 is TGTGCCAGCAGCTCCCGCCTCTCGGGGGGGCAAACCGGGGAGCTGTTTTTT.

The V call is TRBV29-1, the J call TRBJ2-2; D is perhaps TRBD2 (6 bases). CDR3 length equals 13 residues. Germline V gene lookup returns CDR1 SQVTM and CDR2 ANQGSEA. The V gene lost 3 bases and the J gene lost 3 bases, with 8 bases spanning the gap. For the CDR3, the DNA is TGCAGCGTTGACGGGGGACACACCGGGGAGCTGTTTTTT. Protein product: CSVDGGHTGELFF.